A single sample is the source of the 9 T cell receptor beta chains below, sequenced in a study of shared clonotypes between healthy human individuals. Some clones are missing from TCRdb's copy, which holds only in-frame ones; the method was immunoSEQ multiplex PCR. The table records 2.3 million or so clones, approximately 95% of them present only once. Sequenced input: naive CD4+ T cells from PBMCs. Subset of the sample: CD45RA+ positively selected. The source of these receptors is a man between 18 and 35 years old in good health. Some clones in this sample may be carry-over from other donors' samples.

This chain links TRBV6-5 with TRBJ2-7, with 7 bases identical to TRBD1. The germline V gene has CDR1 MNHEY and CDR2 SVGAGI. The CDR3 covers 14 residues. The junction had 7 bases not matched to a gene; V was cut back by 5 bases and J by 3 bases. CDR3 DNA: TGTGCCAGCAGTCGCAACAGGGGCGGCTACGAGCAGTACTTC. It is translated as CASSRNRGGYEQYF.

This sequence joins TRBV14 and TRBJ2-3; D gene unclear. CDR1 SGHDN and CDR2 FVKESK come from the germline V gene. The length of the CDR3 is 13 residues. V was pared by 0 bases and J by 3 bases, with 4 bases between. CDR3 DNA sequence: TGTGCCAGCAGCCAAGAGTTGACAGATACGCAGTATTTT. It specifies CASSQELTDTQYF. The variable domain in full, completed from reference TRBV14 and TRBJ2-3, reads EAGVTQFPSHSVIEKGQTVTLRCDPISGHDNLYWYRRVMGKEIKFLLHFVKESKQDESGMPNNRFLAERTGGTYSTLKVQPAELEDSGVYFCASSQELTDTQYFGPGTRLTVL.

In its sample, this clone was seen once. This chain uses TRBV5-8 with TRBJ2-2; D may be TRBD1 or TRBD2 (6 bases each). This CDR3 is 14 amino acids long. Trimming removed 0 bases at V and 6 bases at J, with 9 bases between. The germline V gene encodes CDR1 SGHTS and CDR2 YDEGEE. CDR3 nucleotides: TGTGCCAGCAGCTTGGAGGGGGGACCCGGGGAGCTGTTTTTT. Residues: CASSLEGGPGELFF.

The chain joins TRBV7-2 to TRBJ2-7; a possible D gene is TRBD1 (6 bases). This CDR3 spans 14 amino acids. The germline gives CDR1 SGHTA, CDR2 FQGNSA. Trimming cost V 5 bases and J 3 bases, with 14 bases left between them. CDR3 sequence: CASSPQQGGYEQYF. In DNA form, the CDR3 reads TGTGCCAGCAGCCCTCAACAGGGTGGCTACGAGCAGTACTTC.

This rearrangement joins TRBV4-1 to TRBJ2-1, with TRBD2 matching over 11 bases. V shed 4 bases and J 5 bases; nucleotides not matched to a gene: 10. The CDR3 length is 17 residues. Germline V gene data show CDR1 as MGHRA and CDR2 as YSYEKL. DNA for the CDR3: TGCGCCAGCAGCCCAACGGGGGGACTAGCGGAAAACAATGAGCAGTTCTTC. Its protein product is CASSPTGGLAENNEQFF.

In nucleotides, the CDR3 is TGTGCCAGCAGCCAAGGCCTAGCGGGAGGGGGCAATGAGCAGTTCTTC. Translating gives CASSQGLAGGGNEQFF. V is TRBV4-2 and J is TRBJ2-1; TRBD2 aligns across 12 bases. V was pared by 1 base and J by 6 bases, with 4 bases of the junction left unmatched. From germline, CDR1 is LGHNA and CDR2 YNFKEQ. This CDR3 spans 16 amino acids.

The CDR3 DNA is TGTGCCAGCAGCCAAGATCAAGGGCCCACGTCCCTCCACTTT. This encodes CASSQDQGPTSLHF. V is TRBV4-2 and J is TRBJ1-6; D gene unclear. The V gene's germline CDR1 is LGHNA and CDR2 YNFKEQ. Trimming shortened V by 0 bases and J by 14 bases, and 14 bases separated the two germline ends. The CDR3 is 14 residues long.

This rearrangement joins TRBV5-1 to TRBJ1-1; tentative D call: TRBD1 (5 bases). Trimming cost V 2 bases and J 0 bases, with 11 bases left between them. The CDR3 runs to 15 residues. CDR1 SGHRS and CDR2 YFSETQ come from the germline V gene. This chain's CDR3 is CASSFGGLMNTEAFF. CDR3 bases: TGCGCCAGCAGCTTTGGGGGACTAATGAACACTGAAGCTTTCTTT.

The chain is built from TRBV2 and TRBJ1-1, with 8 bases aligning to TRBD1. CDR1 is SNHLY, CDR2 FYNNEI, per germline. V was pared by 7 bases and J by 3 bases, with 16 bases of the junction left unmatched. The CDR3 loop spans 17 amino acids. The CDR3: CASKRVAGGPIDTEAFF. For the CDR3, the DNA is TGTGCCAGCAAGCGGGTGGCAGGGGGCCCGATCGACACTGAAGCTTTCTTT.